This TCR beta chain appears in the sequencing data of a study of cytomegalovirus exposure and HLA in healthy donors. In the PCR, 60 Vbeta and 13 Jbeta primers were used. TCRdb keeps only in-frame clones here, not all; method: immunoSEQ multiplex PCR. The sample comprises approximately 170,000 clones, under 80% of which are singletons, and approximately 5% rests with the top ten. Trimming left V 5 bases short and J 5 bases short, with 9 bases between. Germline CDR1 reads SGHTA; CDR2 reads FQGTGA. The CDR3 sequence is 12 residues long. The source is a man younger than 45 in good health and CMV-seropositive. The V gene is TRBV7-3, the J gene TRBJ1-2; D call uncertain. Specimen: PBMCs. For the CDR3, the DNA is TGTGCCAGCAGCCGGGGAGGGTATGGCTACACCTTC. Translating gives CASSRGGYGYTF. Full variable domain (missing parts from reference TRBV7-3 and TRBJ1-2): GAGVSQTPSNKVTEKGKYVELRCDPISGHTALYWYRQSLGQGPEFLIYFQGTGAADDSGLPNDRFFAVRPEGSVSTLKIQRTERGDSAVYLCASSRGGYGYTFGSGTRLTVV.